The 18 T cell receptor beta chains below all came from one sample that was sequenced in a study of early T cells in non-severe SARS-CoV-2 infection. TCRdb called the 5' RACE reads again in MiXCR, with one record for every CDR3 protein. There are approximately 29,000 distinct CDR3 sequences in the sample; roughly 7.2% occur only once, and 2.5% to 3% lies in the top ten. The material sequenced was whole blood. These receptors came from an adult who was a healthcare worker with PCR-confirmed SARS-CoV-2 infection or an uninfected control (not recorded which).

There are many counts of this clonotype. V is TRBV7-9 and J is TRBJ2-7; D might be TRBD2 (6 bases). The germline gives CDR1 SEHNR, CDR2 FQNEAQ (reference sequence). The V end was cut by 4 bases, the J end by 5 bases, with 18 bases between. The CDR3 has 15 residues. The chain's CDR3 is CASSSLGSGVHEQYF. The DNA of the CDR3 is TGTGCCAGCAGCTCCCTGGGGTCGGGGGTCCACGAGCAGTACTTC.

This clonotype was recorded at least ten times. This chain uses TRBV20-1 with TRBJ2-7; D gene unclear. Germline-derived CDR1 and CDR2 are DFQATT and SNEGSKA (reference sequence). The CDR3 contains 13 residues. V lost 0 bases and J lost 4, with 10 bases in between. The DNA of the CDR3 is TGCAGTGCTAGAGACGACACGAGGTACGAGCAGTACTTC. Translated, it gives CSARDDTRYEQYF.

This clonotype was seen many times. The chain employs TRBV11-2 and TRBJ2-5, with D possibly matching TRBD2 (6 bases). This CDR3 is 16 amino acids long. In germline, CDR1 is SGHAT, CDR2 FQNNGV. Trimming removed 5 bases at V and 4 bases at J, with 20 bases between. CDR3 DNA: TGTGCCAGCAGCCACCTAAAAACGGGAGCGGGAGAGACCCAGTACTTC. Translated: CASSHLKTGAGETQYF.

This clonotype was counted only a few times. The rearrangement links TRBV20-1 to TRBJ2-7; TRBD1 aligns across 9 bases. J was trimmed by 5 bases and V by 0 bases; bases with no gene match: 5. Germline loops: CDR1 DFQATT, CDR2 SNEGSKA (reference sequence). This CDR3 spans 14 amino acids. The CDR3: CSAREDRGKNEQYF. Here the CDR3 DNA reads TGCAGTGCTAGAGAGGACAGGGGAAAGAACGAGCAGTACTTC.

The J gene is TRBJ2-3, the V gene TRBV6-6; D call uncertain. From germline, CDR1 is MNHNY and CDR2 SVGAGI (reference sequence). This CDR3 is built from 13 residues. The ends were cut back, 6 bases at V and 1 base at J, with 8 bases in the middle. CDR3 amino acids: CASSGWRTDTQYF. The CDR3 DNA sequence: TGTGCCAGCAGCGGGTGGCGCACAGATACGCAGTATTTT.

This clonotype has at least ten counts. The chain has TRBV4-1 and TRBJ2-5; D is possibly TRBD1 or TRBD2 (5 bases each). Germline-derived CDR1 and CDR2 are MGHRA and YSYEKL. The CDR3 totals 14 residues. V was trimmed by 4 bases and J by 4 bases, leaving 13 bases between them. This CDR3 reads CASSPGSGGETQYF. The CDR3 DNA follows: TGCGCCAGCAGCCCCGGATCTGGGGGAGAGACCCAGTACTTC.

This clonotype was picked up many times. CDR3 coding DNA: TGTGCCAGTAGTCTTAAACAGGGATTCTACGAGCAGTACTTC. Amino acid sequence: CASSLKQGFYEQYF. The chain links TRBV19 to TRBJ2-7, with D perhaps TRBD1 (6 bases). The CDR3 covers 14 residues. Trimming stripped 5 bases from V and 3 bases from J, with 14 bases between. Germline V CDR1 and CDR2: LNHDA, SQIVND (reference sequence).

This clonotype was picked up many times. The chain uses TRBV4-3 and TRBJ2-1; no firm D call. Trimming cost V 0 bases and J 4 bases, with 13 bases left between them. This CDR3 has 16 residues. The germline V gene encodes CDR1 LGHNA and CDR2 YSLEER. CDR3 sequence (DNA): TGCGCCAGCAGCCAAGATCTGGTCCCCCTTTACAATGAGCAGTTCTTC. Amino acids: CASSQDLVPLYNEQFF.

This clonotype has ten or more counts. V and J are TRBV20-1 and TRBJ1-1; D is possibly TRBD1 (6 bases). CDR3 size: 11 residues. V lost 6 bases and J 8 bases, leaving 13 bases between the germline ends. The V gene's germline CDR1 is DFQATT and CDR2 SNEGSKA (reference sequence). CDR3 in amino acids: CSAAGQWEAFF. The CDR3 bases are TGCAGTGCAGCCGGACAGTGGGAAGCTTTCTTT.

This clonotype was seen many times. This sequence joins TRBV5-1 and TRBJ2-3; TRBD2 aligns across 12 bases. Germline lookup yields CDR1 SGHRS and CDR2 YFSETQ. This CDR3 comprises 18 residues. V was pared by 0 bases and J by 6 bases, with 11 bases of the junction left unmatched. CDR3 sequence: CASSLGLAGANPTDTQYF. The CDR3 DNA reads TGCGCCAGCAGCTTGGGACTAGCGGGAGCGAATCCCACCGATACGCAGTATTTT.

The rearrangement uses TRBV7-9 and TRBJ2-5; D call uncertain. V was clipped by 0 bases and J by 2 bases, with 7 bases between them. The V gene's germline CDR1 is SEHNR and CDR2 FQNEAQ (reference sequence). The CDR3 sequence is 14 residues long. This CDR3 is CASSLAGPQETQYF. The CDR3 DNA follows: TGTGCCAGCAGCTTAGCTGGCCCGCAAGAGACCCAGTACTTC.

This clonotype was picked up many times. The genes are TRBV20-1 and TRBJ2-7; 7 bases line up with TRBD1. CDR3 length: 13 amino acids. The V segment lost 5 bases and the J segment 3 bases; nucleotides outside the gene matches: 7. Germline CDR1 is DFQATT and CDR2 is SNEGSKA (reference sequence). As DNA, the CDR3 is TGCAGTGCTTCCCCGGGACAGAGCTACGAGCAGTACTTC. Amino acids: CSASPGQSYEQYF.

This clonotype has at least ten counts. V usage is TRBV20-1 and J usage is TRBJ2-5, with D perhaps matching TRBD2 (5 bases). In germline, CDR1 is DFQATT, CDR2 SNEGSKA (reference sequence). The V gene lost 0 bases and the J gene lost 4 bases, with 18 bases spanning the gap. The CDR3 length is 16 residues. CDR3: CSARDLFSSGGETQYF. As DNA, the CDR3 is TGCAGTGCTAGAGATCTTTTTTCCAGCGGTGGAGAGACCCAGTACTTC.

There are a few counts of this clonotype. CDR3 residues: CASSRTGLGAKNIQYF. The CDR3 nucleotides are TGTGCCAGCAGCCGAACAGGTCTAGGGGCCAAAAACATTCAGTACTTC. The chain is built from TRBV28 and TRBJ2-4, with TRBD1 as a possible D gene (5 bases). Trimming took 6 bases from V and 1 from J, leaving 16 bases between them. The germline V gene encodes CDR1 MDHEN and CDR2 SYDVKM. The CDR3 is made up of 16 amino acids.

This clonotype has just a few counts. The rearrangement uses TRBV5-1 and TRBJ2-5, with TRBD2 matching over 10 bases. The CDR3 totals 15 residues. Germline V CDR1 and CDR2: SGHRS, YFSETQ. V was clipped by 3 bases and J by 5 bases; unmatched bases: 7. The CDR3 spells CASSSTSGMGETQYF. The DNA for the CDR3 is TGCGCCAGCAGCTCCACTAGCGGGATGGGCGAGACCCAGTACTTC.

There are many counts of this clonotype. The chain has TRBV9 and TRBJ2-3; 10 positions match TRBD2. The V gene's germline CDR1 is SGDLS and CDR2 YYNGEE. V lost 2 bases and J lost 8; bases outside the gene matches: 17. The CDR3 covers 18 residues. DNA for the CDR3: TGTGCCAGCAGCGTGTGTTTGCTAGCGGGAGAAGGGGGTTGTACGCAGTATTTT. As protein: CASSVCLLAGEGGCTQYF.

The J gene is TRBJ1-2, the V gene TRBV18; 8 bases line up with TRBD1. The V segment lost 6 bases and the J segment 1 base; nucleotides outside the gene matches: 16. CDR1 and CDR2 (germline): KGHSH, LQKENI. CDR3 size: 18 residues. CDR3 sequence (DNA): TGTGCCAGCTCCCCGACCTCTCCTGGACAGGGCAATAACTATGGCTACACCTTC. Translated: CASSPTSPGQGNNYGYTF. Variable domain in full (rest from reference TRBV18 and TRBJ1-2): NAGVMQNPRHLVRRRGQEARLRCSPMKGHSHVYWYRQLPEEGLKFMVYLQKENIIDESGMPKERFSAEFPKEGPSILRIQQVVRGDSAAYFCASSPTSPGQGNNYGYTFGSGTRLTVV.

The sample holds many counts of this clonotype. The chain uses TRBV7-2 and TRBJ2-7; 7 bases are shared with TRBD1. J lost 1 base, V lost 0 bases, and 9 bases had no gene match. Germline values: CDR1 SGHTA, CDR2 FQGNSA. The CDR3 is made up of 17 amino acids. This CDR3 is CASSLAFTGTVSYEQYF. In DNA form, the CDR3 reads TGTGCCAGCAGCTTAGCATTCACCGGGACAGTTTCCTACGAGCAGTACTTC.